Each of the 16 T cell receptor beta chains below was sequenced from the same sample in a study of T cell responses to AZD1222 COVID-19 vaccine. Data came from immunoSEQ multiplex PCR; TCRdb stores just in-frame clones and leaves some out. The sample shows some 110,000 clones, roughly 80% of them seen only once. Sequenced here: peripheral blood, sampled on day 0 of AZD1222 vaccination. The receptors were gathered from an adult in good health.

This clone appeared a few times. The gene calls are TRBV6-5 and TRBJ2-3, with D perhaps matching TRBD1 (5 bases). V was shortened by 6 bases and J by 0 bases, with 13 bases between the two germline ends. Germline V lookup: CDR1 MNHEY, CDR2 SVGAGI. CDR3 length: 15 residues. The CDR3 is CASSNRLTSTDTQYF. CDR3 nucleotides: TGTGCCAGCAGCAACAGGTTAACTAGCACAGATACGCAGTATTTT.

The chain recombines TRBV3-1 (or the pseudogene TRBV3-2) with TRBJ1-6; a weak D match, TRBD1 (5 bases). The length of the CDR3 is 14 residues. Germline lookup yields CDR1 LGHDT and CDR2 YNNKEL (reference sequence). The ends were cut back, 3 bases at V and 4 bases at J, with 7 bases in the middle. DNA of the CDR3: TGTGCCAGCAGCCAGACAGATTATAATTCACCCCTCCACTTT. Translating it yields CASSQTDYNSPLHF.

The count of this clone is one. The chain recombines TRBV6-5 with TRBJ1-2; TRBD1 aligns across 9 bases. The CDR3 is 15 amino acids. Germline assignment: CDR1 MNHEY and CDR2 SVGAGI. The V gene end was trimmed by 9 bases and the J gene end by 7 bases; junction bases not matched to a gene: 15. For the CDR3, the DNA is TGTGCCAGTTTCCCGGGACAGGGAATTCTGCGTGGCTACACCTTC. Its translation: CASFPGQGILRGYTF.

This clone was found once. The chain uses TRBV5-4 and TRBJ2-7; 9 bases align to TRBD1. The V gene end was trimmed by 4 bases and the J gene end by 4 bases; junction bases not matched to a gene: 6. Germline V gene sequence: CDR1 SGHNT, CDR2 YYREEE (reference sequence). This CDR3 spans 14 amino acids. This CDR3 reads CASSAGTGRYEQYF. CDR3 coding DNA: TGTGCCAGCAGCGCAGGGACAGGGCGGTACGAGCAGTACTTC.

The sample holds one count of this clone. The chain employs TRBV4-1 and TRBJ1-2, with 9 bases that match TRBD1. Germline CDR1 reads MGHRA; CDR2 reads YSYEKL. With V trimmed by 6 bases and J by 5 bases, 7 bases remained unmatched. The CDR3 totals 14 residues. The CDR3 nucleotides read TGCGCCAGCAGGCCGACAGGGGGACTTTATGGCTACACCTTC. Translating it yields CASRPTGGLYGYTF.

This clone was found a few times. V gene TRBV25-1 combines with J gene TRBJ1-4, with D unclear. The V end lost 4 bases, the J end lost 2 bases, and 14 bases lay between the germline ends. CDR1 is MGHDK, CDR2 SYGVNS, per germline. The CDR3 has 16 residues. The CDR3, as DNA: TGTGCCAGCAGTGGCAAGGCACGGTGGACTAATGAAAAACTGTTTTTT. As protein: CASSGKARWTNEKLFF.

The CDR3: CASKRQDNEKLFF. DNA for the CDR3: TGTGCCAGTAAACGACAGGATAATGAAAAACTGTTTTTT. This rearrangement joins TRBV19 to TRBJ1-4; a possible D gene is TRBD1 (6 bases). The V and J ends lost 7 bases and 4 bases respectively, with 10 bases between them. The CDR3 spans 13 residues. The germline gives CDR1 LNHDA, CDR2 SQIVND (reference sequence). The entire variable domain, with the rest obtained from reference TRBV19 and TRBJ1-4, is as follows: DGGITQSPKYLFRKEGQNVTLSCEQNLNHDAMYWYRQDPGQGLRLIYYSQIVNDFQKGDIAEGYSVSREKKESFPLTVTSAQKNPTAFYLCASKRQDNEKLFFGSGTQLSVL.

There are a few counts of this clone. The gene calls are TRBV27 and TRBJ1-6; D not certain. In germline, CDR1 is MNHEY, CDR2 SMNVEV (reference sequence). V lost 5 bases to trimming and J lost 7 bases, with 18 bases between them. The CDR3 is 16 amino acids. The CDR3 sequence: CASSPRDPGGNSPLHF. The CDR3 DNA reads as TGTGCCAGCAGTCCCCGCGACCCTGGTGGGAATTCACCCCTCCACTTT.

The J gene is TRBJ2-3, the V gene TRBV5-4; D is uncertain. Germline V CDR1 and CDR2: SGHNT, YYREEE (reference sequence). V was shortened by 0 bases and J by 3 bases, with 5 bases between the two germline ends. This CDR3 has 13 residues. The CDR3 sequence: CASSLDRTDTQYF. CDR3 nucleotides: TGTGCCAGCAGCTTGGACAGAACAGATACGCAGTATTTT.

The J gene is TRBJ1-5, the V gene TRBV19; D is possibly TRBD1 (5 bases). The CDR3 contains 13 residues. The V and J ends lost 9 bases and 4 bases respectively, with 13 bases between them. Germline loops: CDR1 LNHDA, CDR2 SQIVND (reference sequence). The CDR3 loop reads CASGGSINQPQHF. CDR3 DNA: TGTGCCAGCGGGGGGTCGATTAATCAGCCCCAGCATTTT.

This sequence joins TRBV5-1 and TRBJ2-7; tentatively, D is TRBD1 (5 bases). The V end was cut by 2 bases, the J end by 2 bases, with 14 bases between. The CDR3 length is 15 residues. Germline-derived CDR1 and CDR2 are SGHRS and YFSETQ. This chain's CDR3 is CASSLSTEPPYEQYF. CDR3 coding DNA: TGCGCCAGCAGCTTATCGACAGAACCACCCTACGAGCAGTACTTC.

The chain recombines TRBV29-1 with TRBJ1-1; TRBD1 agrees at 7 bases. CDR3 length: 13 amino acids. After removal of 7 bases from V and 3 bases from J, the junction contained 8 bases not matched to a gene. Germline assignment: CDR1 SQVTM and CDR2 ANQGSEA. The DNA of the CDR3 is TGCAGCGCCTTGGGACAGAGTGACACTGAAGCTTTCTTT. Residues: CSALGQSDTEAFF.

This chain connects TRBV19 to TRBJ2-2, with D maybe TRBD2 (5 bases). Germline V lookup: CDR1 LNHDA, CDR2 SQIVND (reference sequence). The CDR3 totals 14 residues. V lost 8 bases to trimming and J lost 0 bases, with 10 bases between them. Written as DNA, the CDR3 is TGTGCCAGTCGTGACGGGGCGAACACCGGGGAGCTGTTTTTT. This encodes CASRDGANTGELFF.

This rearrangement joins TRBV5-6 to TRBJ1-3, with a weak D call TRBD1 (5 bases). This CDR3 is built from 14 residues. Germline V CDR1 and CDR2: SGHDT, YYEEEE. V shed 0 bases and J shed 1 base, with 5 bases lying between them. CDR3 nucleotide sequence: TGTGCCAGCAGCTTGGAGGGGTCTGGAAACACCATATATTTT. It is translated as CASSLEGSGNTIYF.

The chain couples TRBV27 to TRBJ2-2; D call uncertain. This CDR3 is 13 amino acids long. V lost 5 bases, J lost 8 bases, and 12 bases lay in between. Germline CDR1 is MNHEY and CDR2 is SMNVEV (reference sequence). The CDR3 nucleotides read TGTGCCAGCAGTCCGACCCCTACGGGGGAGCTGTTTTTT. Translation: CASSPTPTGELFF.

The CDR3 DNA reads TGTGCCAGCACCCCCGGAGCTAGCGGGGGATACGAGCAGTACTTC. It codes for CASTPGASGGYEQYF. J is TRBJ2-7 and V is TRBV6-5, with TRBD2 identical over 10 bases. The germline V gene encodes CDR1 MNHEY and CDR2 SVGAGI. This CDR3 contains 15 residues. Trimming removed 7 bases from V and 4 bases from J; junction bases left unmatched: 10.